A selection of T cell receptor beta chains follows, all from one sample in a study of blood T cell repertoires in COVID-19. Assay: immunoSEQ multiplex PCR; the TCRdb copy retains only in-frame clones and omits some. The sample holds fewer than 500,000 clones; 70% to 90% are singletons and the top ten take roughly 2%. Sequenced sample: PBMCs or T cells enriched from blood (not recorded which). The receptor set was obtained from a woman in her late teens or twenties with acute COVID-19. Each CDR3 is given with its conserved first and last residue. Fields, in order: clone size, J gene, V gene, CDR3 protein. Expanded clones are given a class, and other clones once, few, many or no size at all.

abundance: .; j_gene: TRBJ1-2; v_gene: TRBV2; CDR3aa: CASSPDRSNYGYTF
abundance: .; j_gene: TRBJ2-5; v_gene: TRBV9; CDR3aa: CASSVQGDRGGETQYF
abundance: .; j_gene: TRBJ1-1; v_gene: TRBV2; CDR3aa: CASRRETGTEAFF
abundance: .; j_gene: TRBJ2-2; v_gene: TRBV5-1; CDR3aa: CASSPGPGQGTFGELFF
abundance: .; j_gene: TRBJ2-7; v_gene: TRBV7-8; CDR3aa: CASSLYRGGGNSYEQYF
abundance: .; j_gene: TRBJ1-2; v_gene: TRBV5-4; CDR3aa: CASSLQGQYGYTF
abundance: .; j_gene: TRBJ1-4; v_gene: TRBV10-2; CDR3aa: CASSVTGGDEKLFF
abundance: .; j_gene: TRBJ2-1; v_gene: TRBV24-1; CDR3aa: CATSEQNEQFF
abundance: .; j_gene: TRBJ1-3; v_gene: TRBV9; CDR3aa: CASSVVSSGNTIYF
abundance: once; j_gene: TRBJ1-1; v_gene: TRBV5-5; CDR3aa: CASSLAQLNTEAFF
abundance: .; j_gene: TRBJ2-5; v_gene: TRBV6-1; CDR3aa: CASSEGNSQETQYF
abundance: .; j_gene: TRBJ2-5; v_gene: TRBV30; CDR3aa: CAWSRETYFKETQYF
abundance: few; j_gene: TRBJ2-7; v_gene: TRBV6-5; CDR3aa: CASGQGGSYEQYF
abundance: .; j_gene: TRBJ1-2; v_gene: TRBV12-3/TRBV12-4; CDR3aa: CASSSGRYGYTF
abundance: .; j_gene: TRBJ2-7; v_gene: TRBV5-4; CDR3aa: CAMASHSGTNEQYF
abundance: once; j_gene: TRBJ2-1; v_gene: TRBV30; CDR3aa: CAWSLSRGAYNEQFF
abundance: .; j_gene: TRBJ1-2; v_gene: TRBV7-9; CDR3aa: CASSRDYRASNYGYTF
abundance: .; j_gene: TRBJ2-4; v_gene: TRBV11-2; CDR3aa: CASSLGAWPEGAKNIQYF
abundance: .; j_gene: TRBJ2-5; v_gene: TRBV7-2; CDR3aa: CASSPLSARADETQYF
abundance: .; j_gene: TRBJ2-1; v_gene: TRBV9; CDR3aa: CASSVDPGQGISEQFF
abundance: .; j_gene: TRBJ2-2; v_gene: TRBV27; CDR3aa: CASSLLEHGELFF
abundance: .; j_gene: TRBJ1-3; v_gene: TRBV5-4; CDR3aa: CASSFLGPGNTIYF
abundance: once; j_gene: TRBJ2-7; v_gene: TRBV20-1; CDR3aa: CSASSRVSYEQYF
abundance: .; j_gene: TRBJ2-3; v_gene: TRBV27; CDR3aa: CASSFLAGGRTDTQYF
abundance: .; j_gene: TRBJ1-3; v_gene: TRBV7-2; CDR3aa: CASSLGQGGNTIYF
abundance: .; j_gene: TRBJ1-5; v_gene: TRBV2; CDR3aa: CASSGAGGSGQPQHF
abundance: .; j_gene: TRBJ1-1; v_gene: TRBV12-5; CDR3aa: CASGLPAGGTEAFF
abundance: .; j_gene: TRBJ1-4; v_gene: TRBV19; CDR3aa: CATRDRPLSTNEKLFF
abundance: .; j_gene: TRBJ1-6; v_gene: TRBV2; CDR3aa: CASITNSPLHF
abundance: .; j_gene: TRBJ1-2; v_gene: TRBV5-1; CDR3aa: CASSSRETPNGYGYTF
abundance: .; j_gene: TRBJ2-3; v_gene: TRBV7-6; CDR3aa: CASSPGTSGNGTDTQYF
abundance: .; j_gene: TRBJ1-4; v_gene: TRBV7-9; CDR3aa: CASSLGDREAEKLFF
abundance: .; j_gene: TRBJ1-1; v_gene: TRBV28; CDR3aa: CASSHMTGEAFF
abundance: .; j_gene: TRBJ2-2; v_gene: TRBV11-2; CDR3aa: CASSSRGGSNTGELFF
abundance: .; j_gene: TRBJ2-3; v_gene: TRBV12-5; CDR3aa: CASGTGASPYF
abundance: .; j_gene: TRBJ2-7; v_gene: TRBV27; CDR3aa: CASSGETGYNPSF
abundance: .; j_gene: TRBJ2-1; v_gene: TRBV18; CDR3aa: CASSPPRDTNEQFF
abundance: .; j_gene: TRBJ2-1; v_gene: TRBV5-6; CDR3aa: CASSLGMGALYNEQFF
abundance: .; j_gene: TRBJ2-7; v_gene: TRBV4-1; CDR3aa: CASSLGQFSYEQYF
abundance: .; j_gene: TRBJ2-7; v_gene: TRBV4-3; CDR3aa: CASSPDRFSYEQYF
abundance: .; j_gene: TRBJ2-2; v_gene: TRBV6-6; CDR3aa: CASSYPGGGLTGELFF
abundance: .; j_gene: TRBJ2-4; v_gene: TRBV7-2; CDR3aa: CASSGPTSGRTAKNIQYF
abundance: .; j_gene: TRBJ2-3; v_gene: TRBV5-1; CDR3aa: CASSLVREADTQYF
abundance: .; j_gene: TRBJ1-5; v_gene: TRBV20-1; CDR3aa: CSASPGTTSNQPQHF
abundance: .; j_gene: TRBJ2-5; v_gene: TRBV28; CDR3aa: CASSLTLAVRIRVQETQYF
abundance: .; j_gene: TRBJ2-5; v_gene: TRBV2; CDR3aa: CASSVGDRTGTQYF
abundance: .; j_gene: TRBJ1-3; v_gene: TRBV29-1; CDR3aa: CSVVMSSGNTIYF
abundance: .; j_gene: TRBJ1-2; v_gene: TRBV19; CDR3aa: CASSIRTGVSGYTF
abundance: .; j_gene: TRBJ2-1; v_gene: TRBV9; CDR3aa: CASSARNEQFF
abundance: .; j_gene: TRBJ1-1; v_gene: TRBV7-3; CDR3aa: CASSSFTGTEAFF
abundance: .; j_gene: TRBJ2-7; v_gene: TRBV6-5; CDR3aa: CASSQGQTYEQYF
abundance: .; j_gene: TRBJ2-7; v_gene: TRBV7-8; CDR3aa: CASSLSLSNEQYF